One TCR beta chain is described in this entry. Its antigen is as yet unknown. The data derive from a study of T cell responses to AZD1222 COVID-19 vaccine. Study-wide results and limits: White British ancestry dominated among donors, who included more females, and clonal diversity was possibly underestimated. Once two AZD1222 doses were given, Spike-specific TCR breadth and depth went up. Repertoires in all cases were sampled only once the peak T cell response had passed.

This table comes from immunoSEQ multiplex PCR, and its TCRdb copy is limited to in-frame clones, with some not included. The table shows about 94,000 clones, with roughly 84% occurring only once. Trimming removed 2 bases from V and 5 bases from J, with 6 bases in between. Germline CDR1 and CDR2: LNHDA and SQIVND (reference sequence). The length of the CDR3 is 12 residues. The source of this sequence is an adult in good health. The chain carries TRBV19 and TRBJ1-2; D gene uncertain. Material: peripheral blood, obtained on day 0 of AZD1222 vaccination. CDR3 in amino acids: CASSIPPYGYTF. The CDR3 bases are TGTGCCAGTAGTATACCCCCTTATGGCTACACCTTC.